These T cell receptor beta chains were read from a single sample in a study of cytomegalovirus exposure and HLA in healthy donors. This table comes from immunoSEQ multiplex PCR, and its TCRdb copy is limited to in-frame clones, with some not included. The sample has about 40,000 clones. Sequencing was done on a sample of PBMCs. These receptors came from a man aged 25-40 years in good health and CMV-seronegative. The CDR3 runs from the conserved cysteine through the conserved F or W. D genes are given only for firm matches.

j_gene: TRBJ2-1
v_gene: TRBV18
d_gene: TRBD2
CDR3nt: TGTGCCAGCTCCGGAGCGGGGGCCCGTGAGCAGTTCTTC
CDR3aa: CASSGAGAREQFF

j_gene: TRBJ2-7
v_gene: TRBV27
d_gene: -
CDR3nt: TGTGCCAGCAGTTTCTCGGCGGGGCCCTCAGGCCCCTACGAGCAGTACTTC
CDR3aa: CASSFSAGPSGPYEQYF

j_gene: TRBJ1-2
v_gene: TRBV25-1
d_gene: TRBD1
CDR3nt: TGTGCCAGCAGTTCCCACGGGACAGTGTATGGCTACACCTTC
CDR3aa: CASSSHGTVYGYTF

j_gene: TRBJ1-5
v_gene: TRBV10-3
d_gene: -
CDR3nt: TGTGCCATCAGGGGCAGGGAGGATCAGCCCCAGCATTTT
CDR3aa: CAIRGREDQPQHF

j_gene: TRBJ2-1
v_gene: TRBV11-3
d_gene: -
CDR3nt: TGTGCCAGCAGCCCTGGACAAAATTACAATGAGCAGTTCTTC
CDR3aa: CASSPGQNYNEQFF

j_gene: TRBJ2-2
v_gene: TRBV10-1
d_gene: -
CDR3nt: TGCGCCAGCAGTGAGTCGGTGGGAGCTAACACCGGGGAGCTGTTTTTT
CDR3aa: CASSESVGANTGELFF

j_gene: TRBJ2-3
v_gene: TRBV6-6
d_gene: -
CDR3nt: TGTGCCAGCACTAGACAGGGTATGGGGGGTGCAGATACGCAGTATTTT
CDR3aa: CASTRQGMGGADTQYF

j_gene: TRBJ2-7
v_gene: TRBV20-1
d_gene: -
CDR3nt: TGCAGTGCTAGGCTCAGTGGCGAGCAGTACTTC
CDR3aa: CSARLSGEQYF

j_gene: TRBJ2-2
v_gene: TRBV5-6
d_gene: -
CDR3nt: TGTGCCAGCGCGGCGTACGGGGAGCTGTTTTTT
CDR3aa: CASAAYGELFF

j_gene: TRBJ1-1
v_gene: TRBV27
d_gene: TRBD1
CDR3nt: TGTGCCAGCAGTTTGTTGGGGACAGGGTTATACACTGAAGCTTTCTTT
CDR3aa: CASSLLGTGLYTEAFF

j_gene: TRBJ2-1
v_gene: TRBV19
d_gene: -
CDR3nt: TGTGCCAGTGAGGGCCCTAACTACAATGAGCAGTTCTTC
CDR3aa: CASEGPNYNEQFF

j_gene: TRBJ2-3
v_gene: TRBV5-1
d_gene: TRBD2
CDR3nt: TGCGCCAGCAGCTTTCCTAGCGGAACCACAGATACGCAGTATTTT
CDR3aa: CASSFPSGTTDTQYF